One T cell receptor (beta chain) is described in this entry. Antigen: not known. The data stem from a study of identical twins. Broader study findings: Invariant MAIT and iNKT cells are populations that could partly confound zero-insertion analyses.

V lost 6 bases, J lost 3 bases, and 4 bases lay in between. The CDR3 is 11 amino acids. Germline loops: CDR1 LGHDT, CDR2 YNNKEL (reference sequence). A universal primer site was added by template switching, and unique molecular identifiers were carried by the cDNA. One entry per CDR3 protein results from TCRdb running MiXCR on the 5' RACE reads. The sample includes 400,000 to 600,000 distinct CDR3 sequences, about a fifth of them seen just once. The sample was also reused in another study, on yellow fever vaccine responses in identical twins.

The source is a young woman in good health. This chain connects TRBV3-1 to TRBJ2-3; D is ambiguous. Sequencing used CD4+ T cells sorted from blood. The CDR3 sequence is CASRQTDTQYF. In DNA form, the CDR3 reads TGTGCCAGCAGGCAAACAGATACGCAGTATTTT.